Below, one TCR beta chain is given with its context. Its antigen is unidentified. Generated by immunoSEQ multiplex PCR, the TCRdb table keeps only in-frame clones and is missing some. The sample gives approximately 170,000 clones, 80% to 90% of which show up once; 6.9% is in the top ten. The sample comes from a study of T cell responses to AZD1222 COVID-19 vaccine. The length of the CDR3 is 17 residues. V shed 4 bases and J shed 4 bases, with 21 bases lying between them. The germline CDR1 and CDR2 sequences are SGHKS and YYEKEE (reference sequence). Study-level results: The breadth and depth of Spike-specific TCRs increased once two AZD1222 doses had been given. Donors, mostly white British, included more females; clonal diversity was possibly underestimated. Baseline serology detected seropositivity in only five to seven AZD1222 recipients.

The J gene is TRBJ1-3, the V gene TRBV5-5; D remains ambiguous. The sample was peripheral blood, taken on day 0 of AZD1222 vaccination. This TCR derives from an adult in good health. This CDR3 is CASSTPSLAVGGNTIYF. The CDR3 nucleotides are TGTGCCAGCAGCACCCCTTCTCTGGCGGTGGGGGGAAACACCATATATTTT.